A single sample is the source of the 26 T cell receptor beta chains below, sequenced in a study of T cells after yellow fever vaccination. TCRdb redid the calling of the 5' RACE reads with MiXCR, one entry per CDR3 protein. The sample gives 300,000 or so distinct CDR3 sequences, 8.7% of which show up once; 3% to 4% is in the top ten. This specimen was CD4+ T cells sorted from PBMCs, taken 5 days after the yellow fever booster vaccination. Every receptor here comes from a man between 18 and 29 years old who received the YFV17D yellow fever vaccine.

This clonotype has a handful of counts. The V and J genes are TRBV6-2 or TRBV6-3 and TRBJ1-5, with D uncertain. Germline V CDR1 and CDR2: MNHEY, SVGEGT. The CDR3 totals 14 residues. V was cut by 8 bases and J by 0 bases, with 11 bases left in between. DNA for the CDR3: TGTGCCAGCCGACGACATGATAGCAATCAGCCCCAGCATTTT. Translating it yields CASRRHDSNQPQHF.

This clonotype occurred many times. The V and J genes are TRBV20-1 and TRBJ1-1; no clear D. The V and J ends lost 3 bases and 3 bases respectively, with 8 bases between them. Germline V CDR1 and CDR2: DFQATT, SNEGSKA (reference sequence). CDR3 length: 12 amino acids. The CDR3 loop reads CSASLRYTEAFF. DNA of the CDR3: TGCAGTGCTAGCCTCAGGTACACTGAAGCTTTCTTT.

This rearrangement joins TRBV6-6 to TRBJ1-2; D ambiguous. The CDR3 totals 12 residues. Germline assignment: CDR1 MNHNY and CDR2 SVGAGI (reference sequence). With 2 bases removed from V and 4 bases from J, the gap between germline ends came to 5 bases. Here the CDR3 DNA reads TGTGCCAGCAGTTACGGTAGCTATGGCTACACCTTC. This encodes CASSYGSYGYTF.

The chain links TRBV4-1 to TRBJ2-3; 7 bases align to TRBD1. The ends lost 3 bases at V and 3 bases at J; junction bases unmatched: 15. This CDR3 contains 18 residues. Germline V gene data show CDR1 as MGHRA and CDR2 as YSYEKL. CDR3 coding DNA: TGCGCCAGCAGCCACCACTTGAGGGGGCCTGGGTTAACAGATACGCAGTATTTT. Protein product: CASSHHLRGPGLTDTQYF.

This clonotype has at least ten counts. The chain joins TRBV27 to TRBJ2-1; 8 bases align to TRBD2. The V segment lost 3 bases and the J segment 2 bases; nucleotides outside the gene matches: 6. The length of the CDR3 is 16 residues. The germline V gene encodes CDR1 MNHEY and CDR2 SMNVEV (reference sequence). This CDR3 reads CASSFQAGVTYNEQFF. DNA of the CDR3: TGTGCCAGCAGTTTCCAAGCGGGAGTGACCTACAATGAGCAGTTCTTC.

The chain joins TRBV7-2 to TRBJ1-1, with no clear D. The CDR3 sequence is 13 residues long. CDR1 and CDR2 (germline): SGHTA, FQGNSA. The V end lost 1 base, the J end lost 7 bases, and 10 bases lay between the germline ends. The CDR3, as DNA: TGTGCCAGCAGCTTAGAACAGAGAGTTGAAGCTTTCTTT. It specifies CASSLEQRVEAFF.

This clonotype was recorded a few times. V is TRBV6-2 or TRBV6-3 and J is TRBJ1-5; unclear D gene. With 5 bases removed from V and 7 bases from J, the gap between germline ends came to 9 bases. The CDR3 consists of 12 residues. Germline CDR1 reads MNHEY; CDR2 reads SVGEGT. CDR3 in amino acids: CASSRGMQPQHF. The CDR3 DNA reads TGTGCCAGCAGTCGAGGGATGCAGCCCCAGCATTTT.

This chain joins TRBV9 and TRBJ2-5; tentative D call: TRBD2 (5 bases). The CDR3 loop spans 15 amino acids. Germline V CDR1 and CDR2: SGDLS, YYNGEE. Trimming pared 4 bases from V and 4 bases from J, leaving 17 bases between. The CDR3 spells CASSPSRGYRETQYF. The CDR3 DNA reads TGTGCCAGCAGCCCCTCCCGGGGATACCGAGAGACCCAGTACTTC.

This clonotype was seen a handful of times. CDR3 nucleotide sequence: TGTGCCAGCCGTAGACAGGGGAACACCGGGGAGCTGTTTTTT. Its translation is CASRRQGNTGELFF. This chain joins TRBV27 and TRBJ2-2; 7 positions agree with TRBD1. This CDR3 region has 14 residues. In germline, CDR1 is MNHEY, CDR2 SMNVEV (reference sequence). V dropped 8 bases and J dropped 1; count of bases not matched to a gene: 4.

V is TRBV12-3 or TRBV12-4 and J is TRBJ2-2; D remains unclear. The CDR3 runs to 15 residues. The V and J ends lost 9 bases and 0 bases respectively, with 14 bases between them. The CDR3 coding sequence is TGTGCCAGTCTGGTGGGGAAGTCGAACACCGGGGAGCTGTTTTTT. This encodes CASLVGKSNTGELFF.

This clonotype was counted many times. CDR3 sequence (DNA): TGTGCCAGCAGCCTTGACCAGGGCGGCTATGGCTACACCTTC. Its protein is CASSLDQGGYGYTF. The chain carries TRBV6-5 and TRBJ1-2; possible D gene TRBD1, 5 bases. CDR3 length equals 14 residues. The V gene's germline CDR1 is MNHEY and CDR2 SVGAGI. The V end was cut by 6 bases, the J end by 4 bases, with 15 bases between.

This clonotype was recorded many times. The V and J genes are TRBV18 and TRBJ2-5; perhaps D is TRBD1 or TRBD2 (5 bases each). V was clipped by 2 bases and J by 0 bases, with 10 bases between them. The CDR3 covers 15 residues. CDR1 and CDR2 from the germline V gene are KGHSH and LQKENI. CDR3 region: CASSPGTVYQETQYF. DNA of the CDR3: TGTGCCAGCTCACCAGGGACGGTGTACCAAGAGACCCAGTACTTC. The full variable domain, completed using reference TRBV18 and TRBJ2-5, is NAGVMQNPRHLVRRRGQEARLRCSPMKGHSHVYWYRQLPEEGLKFMVYLQKENIIDESGMPKERFSAEFPKEGPSILRIQQVVRGDSAAYFCASSPGTVYQETQYFGPGTRLLVL.

This clonotype was seen a handful of times. V usage is TRBV18 and J usage is TRBJ1-1, with D perhaps matching TRBD1 (5 bases). This CDR3 has 15 amino acids. The V end was cut by 0 bases, the J end by 2 bases, with 10 bases between. The germline V gene has CDR1 KGHSH and CDR2 LQKENI. The CDR3 protein is CASSPPGGFNTEAFF. The CDR3 nucleotides are TGTGCCAGCTCACCACCCGGGGGATTTAACACTGAAGCTTTCTTT.

The genes are TRBV4-2 and TRBJ1-6; D perhaps matches TRBD1 (6 bases). This CDR3 contains 15 residues. The germline V gene has CDR1 LGHNA and CDR2 YNFKEQ. V lost 4 bases and J lost 7, with 14 bases in between. DNA for the CDR3: TGTGCCAGCAGCCGGGGGCCAGGGAACAATTCACCCCTCCACTTT. Its translation is CASSRGPGNNSPLHF.

The rearrangement links TRBV11-1 to TRBJ1-1; D is possibly TRBD1 (6 bases). The CDR3 is 16 amino acids. With 7 bases removed from V and 3 bases from J, the gap between germline ends came to 21 bases. CDR1 and CDR2 from the germline V gene are SGHAT and FQDESV (reference sequence). DNA for the CDR3: TGTGCCAGCACTAAACCCTGGGGGGGCGCGGACACTGAAGCTTTCTTT. Translation gives CASTKPWGGADTEAFF.

This rearrangement joins TRBV3-1 to TRBJ2-2; D is unresolved. V dropped 0 bases and J dropped 6 bases, with 5 bases sitting between them. The CDR3 has 13 amino acids. Germline V gene sequence: CDR1 LGHDT, CDR2 YNNKEL (reference sequence). For the CDR3, the DNA is TGTGCCAGCAGCCAAGATGGGGCCGGGGAGCTGTTTTTT. Its protein product is CASSQDGAGELFF.

In DNA form, the CDR3 reads TGCAGCCGCGGGGGGACTGGTGGCTACACCTTC. Its translation is CSRGGTGGYTF. The chain couples TRBV29-1 to TRBJ1-2, with a tentative D call TRBD1 (5 bases). The CDR3 contains 11 residues. With 8 bases removed from V and 7 bases from J, the gap between germline ends came to 14 bases. CDR1 and CDR2 (germline): SQVTM, ANQGSEA.

This clonotype appeared many times. The chain couples TRBV2 to TRBJ2-2; 9 nucleotides align to TRBD2. Per germline, CDR1 SNHLY and CDR2 FYNNEI. V lost 4 bases and J lost 3; bases outside the gene matches: 9. The length of the CDR3 is 17 residues. The DNA of the CDR3 is TGTGCCAGCAGTGCCGCGGGGGGGCGGAAGTACACCGGGGAGCTGTTTTTT. The encoded protein is CASSAAGGRKYTGELFF. Using reference TRBV2 and TRBJ2-2 for the parts outside the CDR3, the full variable domain is EPEVTQTPSHQVTQMGQEVILRCVPISNHLYFYWYRQILGQKVEFLVSFYNNEISEKSEIFDDQFSVERPDGSNFTLKIRSTKLEDSAMYFCASSAAGGRKYTGELFFGEGSRLTVL.

This clonotype turned up a few times. This chain connects TRBV9 to TRBJ1-6; no reliable D call. The V gene's germline CDR1 is SGDLS and CDR2 YYNGEE. The V end was cut by 4 bases, the J end by 5 bases, with 7 bases between. CDR3 size: 13 residues. In DNA form, the CDR3 reads TGTGCCAGCAGCCGCCGAAATAATTCACCCCTCCACTTT. Translated, it gives CASSRRNNSPLHF. The entire variable domain, with the rest obtained from reference TRBV9 and TRBJ1-6, is as follows: DSGVTQTPKHLITATGQRVTLRCSPRSGDLSVYWYQQSLDQGLQFLIQYYNGEERAKGNILERFSAQQFPDLHSELNLSSLELGDSALYFCASSRRNNSPLHFGNGTRLTVT.

This clonotype appeared once. The genes are TRBV6-2 or TRBV6-3 and TRBJ2-5; D perhaps matches TRBD1 (6 bases). CDR1 MNHEY and CDR2 SVGEGT come from the germline V gene. Trimming removed 6 bases at V and 7 bases at J, with 18 bases between. CDR3 length equals 14 residues. The CDR3, as DNA: TGTGCCAGCAGACCAACAGGGCAGATTCGGACCCAGTACTTC. This encodes CASRPTGQIRTQYF.

The gene calls are TRBV7-9 and TRBJ2-4; no firm D call. CDR1 is SEHNR, CDR2 FQNEAQ, per germline (reference sequence). The CDR3 is 15 amino acids. V dropped 4 bases and J dropped 0 bases, with 10 bases sitting between them. CDR3 sequence: CASSSGEAAKNIQYF. The CDR3 nucleotides read TGTGCCAGCAGCTCCGGAGAAGCAGCCAAAAACATTCAGTACTTC. Full variable domain (missing parts from reference TRBV7-9 and TRBJ2-4): DTGVSQNPRHKITKRGQNVTFRCDPISEHNRLYWYRQTLGQGPEFLTYFQNEAQLEKSRLLSDRFSAERPKGSFSTLEIQRTEQGDSAMYLCASSSGEAAKNIQYFGAGTRLSVL.

As DNA, the CDR3 is TGCGCCAGCAGCTTGGTCAGGGACTATGGCTACACCTTC. It yields the protein CASSLVRDYGYTF. The genes are TRBV5-1 and TRBJ1-2, with D perhaps matching TRBD1 (5 bases). The CDR3 extends over 13 amino acids. Germline V gene data show CDR1 as SGHRS and CDR2 as YFSETQ. V shed 0 bases and J shed 3 bases, with 6 bases lying between them. Supplemented by reference TRBV5-1 and TRBJ1-2, the full variable domain reads KAGVTQTPRYLIKTRGQQVTLSCSPISGHRSVSWYQQTPGQGLQFLFEYFSETQRNKGNFPGRFSGRQFSNSRSEMNVSTLELGDSALYLCASSLVRDYGYTFGSGTRLTVV.

This clonotype showed up just a few times. The chain combines TRBV12-3 or TRBV12-4 with TRBJ1-1; 8 positions match TRBD1. V gave up 5 bases and J gave up 0 bases; unmatched junction bases: 8. The CDR3 contains 16 residues. The chain's CDR3 is CASSHWTGIMNTEAFF. The CDR3 DNA follows: TGTGCCAGCAGTCATTGGACAGGGATCATGAACACTGAAGCTTTCTTT.

This sequence joins TRBV12-3 or TRBV12-4 and TRBJ1-6, with D perhaps TRBD1 (5 bases). Trimming pared 3 bases from V and 8 bases from J, leaving 11 bases between. There are 14 residues in the CDR3. CDR3 loop: CASSFGDGYSPLHF. The CDR3 nucleotides read TGTGCCAGCAGTTTTGGGGACGGCTATTCACCCCTCCACTTT.

V usage is TRBV5-1 and J usage is TRBJ2-1; 7 nucleotides line up with TRBD1. The CDR3 is 15 amino acids. V was pared by 1 base and J by 2 bases, with 3 bases of the junction left unmatched. Germline CDR1 SGHRS, CDR2 YFSETQ. CDR3 region: CASSLQGDAYNEQFF. The DNA for the CDR3 is TGCGCCAGCAGCTTGCAGGGGGACGCCTACAATGAGCAGTTCTTC.

The gene calls are TRBV10-3 and TRBJ2-5, with TRBD2 identical over 14 bases. The CDR3 length is 16 residues. CDR1 and CDR2 (germline): ENHRY, SYGVKD. V was clipped by 7 bases and J by 1 base; unmatched bases: 5. The CDR3 loop is CAIMRGTSGGQETQYF. The DNA of the CDR3 is TGTGCCATCATGCGAGGGACTAGCGGGGGCCAAGAGACCCAGTACTTC.